This T cell receptor beta chain is drawn from a study of T cell repertoires in cytomegalovirus infection. Study-level background: In public TCR beta signatures, there were indications of both CMV infection and matching HLA type.

Each CDR3 protein gets one entry after TCRdb re-called the reads with MiXCR. The repertoire holds approximately 630,000 distinct CDR3 sequences, with approximately 24% as singletons. Trimming removed 4 bases from V and 3 bases from J; junction bases left unmatched: 4. The CDR3 runs to 14 residues. CDR1 is SQVTM and CDR2 is ANQGSEA in the germline V gene. This clonotype was seen only a few times. This TCR was sampled from a human donor in good health (CMV status not recorded). Some clones in this sample may be carry-over from other donors' samples. The chain combines TRBV29-1 with TRBJ2-2, with TRBD1 identical over 8 bases. Sequenced sample: CD8+ T cells from PBMCs. This CDR3 is CSVALQGDTGELFF. The CDR3 DNA follows: TGCAGCGTTGCCCTACAGGGGGACACCGGGGAGCTGTTTTTT.